Listed below are T cell receptor beta chains from one sample, sequenced in a study of blood T cell repertoires in COVID-19. Some clones are missing from TCRdb's copy, which holds only in-frame ones; the method was immunoSEQ multiplex PCR. The data show under 95,000 clones, roughly four fifths seen once. Material: peripheral blood. The receptors shown here come from an elderly woman with acute or convalescent COVID-19. Both conserved end residues are part of each CDR3. The order of the fields is J gene, clone size, D gene, V gene, CDR3 DNA, CDR3 protein. A D gene is named only where the DNA matches it firmly. Size is omitted from some rows. Given values are once, few, many or a class for expanded clones.

>TRBJ1-5|.|TRBD1|TRBV5-1
TGCGCCAGCAGCCCCGGGACAGGGGAGGATCAGCCCCAGCATTTT
CASSPGTGEDQPQHF
>TRBJ2-1|.|TRBD1|TRBV4-1
TGCGCCAGCAGCCCAGGACAGGAGTCCTACAATGAGCAGTTCTTC
CASSPGQESYNEQFF
>TRBJ1-1|.|.|TRBV29-1
TGCAGCGTTGAGGGCAGGGGCACTGAAGCTTTCTTT
CSVEGRGTEAFF
>TRBJ1-1|few|.|TRBV18
TGTGCCAGCTCAAGGAGCCAGGGAAGGGGGAACACTGAAGCTTTCTTT
CASSRSQGRGNTEAFF
>TRBJ1-3|.|TRBD1|TRBV9
TGTGCCAGCAGCGCGGACAGGGCGGACACCATATATTTT
CASSADRADTIYF
>TRBJ1-1|few|.|TRBV3-1/TRBV3-2
TGTGCCAGCAGCCAAGTAGTAGAGTCCCCCCGCTCCTTT
CASSQVVESPRSF
>TRBJ2-3|.|.|TRBV15
TGTGCCCTCGGACCGGGGAGCACAGATACGCAGTATTTT
CALGPGSTDTQYF
>TRBJ1-1|.|.|TRBV5-1
TGCGCCAGCAGCTTGCAGGGCTGGAACACTGAAGCTTTCTTT
CASSLQGWNTEAFF
>TRBJ1-3|.|.|TRBV19
TGTGCCAGTAGTTGGCCAGGATTCACTAGCTCTGGAAACACCATATATTTT
CASSWPGFTSSGNTIYF
>TRBJ2-1|.|TRBD2|TRBV3-1/TRBV3-2
TGTGCCAGCAGCGAGACTAGCGGGAGTGCGAATGAGCAGTTCTTC
CASSETSGSANEQFF
>TRBJ2-7|few|.|TRBV3-1/TRBV3-2
TGTGCCAGCAGCTCCTCTCTCTACGAGCAGTACTTC
CASSSSLYEQYF
>TRBJ2-2|.|.|TRBV5-1
TGCGCCAGCAGCACCGGGACTCCGAACACCGGGGAGCTGTTTTTT
CASSTGTPNTGELFF
>TRBJ1-2|.|.|TRBV12-3/TRBV12-4
TGTGCCAGCAGCGAGACTTATAACTATGGCTACACCTTC
CASSETYNYGYTF
>TRBJ1-1|.|.|TRBV19
TGTGCCAGTAGTGGGAAGGGAGCGGCTTTCTTT
CASSGKGAAFF
>TRBJ2-7|once|.|TRBV5-4
TGTGCCAGCAGCTTGGTTTCGGGACACATCTCCTACGAGCAGTACTTC
CASSLVSGHISYEQYF
>TRBJ1-5|few|.|TRBV13
TGTGCCAGCAGTTTCCGAAGGAGCGTCGGGGGTGATCAGCCCCAGCATTTT
CASSFRRSVGGDQPQHF
>TRBJ2-3|.|TRBD2|TRBV5-5
TGTGCCAGCAGCTCCCTAATAGCGGGAGGTAGAGATACGCAGTATTTT
CASSSLIAGGRDTQYF
>TRBJ2-1|many|.|TRBV14
TGTGCCAGCAGCCCGTTTATGCTGGGCCACAATGAGCAGTTCTTC
CASSPFMLGHNEQFF
>TRBJ2-7|.|TRBD2|TRBV5-1
TGCGCCAGCAGCCTTGGGGGGGATCCCTACGAGCAGTACTTC
CASSLGGDPYEQYF
>TRBJ2-7|.|TRBD1|TRBV5-1
TGCGCCAGCAGCCCGACAGGGGGCCCCTACGAGCAGTACTTC
CASSPTGGPYEQYF
>TRBJ2-7|.|.|TRBV7-2
TGTGCCAGCAGCTCGCAGGGGAAAAACGAGCAGTACTTC
CASSSQGKNEQYF
>TRBJ1-1|.|.|TRBV28
TGTGCCAGCAGTCCCCCCCCGGGGGGGGGAAGTACTGAAGCTTTCTTT
CASSPPPGGGSTEAFF
>TRBJ1-3|.|TRBD1|TRBV6-5
TGTGCCAGCAGCCCCGGGACAGGGGGTTTAAACACCATATATTTT
CASSPGTGGLNTIYF
>TRBJ2-1|.|TRBD2|TRBV19
TGTGCCAGTAGTTTGGGACTAGCACCCAACAATGAGCAGTTCTTC
CASSLGLAPNNEQFF
>TRBJ1-1|.|.|TRBV19
TGTGCCAGTAGCGTTAATCGAAGGGTGGCAGGGAGGGGCACTGAAGCTTTCTTT
CASSVNRRVAGRGTEAFF
>TRBJ2-5|.|TRBD2|TRBV20-1
TGCAGTGCTAGTCGACTAGCGGGAGGGGGGCAAGAGACCCAGTACTTC
CSASRLAGGGQETQYF
>TRBJ1-2|.|.|TRBV28
TGTGCCAGCAGTCCCGGAGCCCAAAATTATGGCTACACCTTC
CASSPGAQNYGYTF
>TRBJ2-4|.|.|TRBV12-1
TGTGCCAGCAGCTCCCGGACTAGCGGGTTAATGTACATTCAGTACTTC
CASSSRTSGLMYIQYF
>TRBJ1-6|.|.|TRBV11-2
TGTGCCAGCAGCTGGGGATCCCGGGGGACTCTTCGGGAAGTCTACTCCCTCCACTTT
CASSWGSRGTLREVYSLHF
>TRBJ2-7|.|.|TRBV9
TGTGCCAGCAGCCTCATTTGGGGGACATCTTCCTACTTC
CASSLIWGTSSYF
>TRBJ1-2|.|.|TRBV5-1
TGCGCCAGCAGCCTGGGCCGGGGACAAGTCTATGGCTACACCTTC
CASSLGRGQVYGYTF
>TRBJ1-1|.|.|TRBV5-4
TGTGCCAGCAGCTTTCCGACAGGCAGGGATACTGAAGCTTTCTTT
CASSFPTGRDTEAFF
>TRBJ2-3|once|TRBD1|TRBV9
TGTGCCAGCAGCGTAGAGGGACAGGGTAAAGGAGATACGCAGTATTTT
CASSVEGQGKGDTQYF
>TRBJ2-7|.|.|TRBV4-2
TGTGCCAGCAGCCAAGGGACCAGCGGCCCCTACGAGCAGTACTTC
CASSQGTSGPYEQYF
>TRBJ2-3|.|.|TRBV6-1
TGTGCCAGCAGTTCACAGGGCGGTACGCAGTATTTT
CASSSQGGTQYF
>TRBJ1-2|.|.|TRBV27
TGTGCCAGCAGTTCAAACAGGGTTGGCTACACCTTC
CASSSNRVGYTF
>TRBJ2-7|.|TRBD2|TRBV15
TGTGCCACCAGCAGAGACGGGAGGGGCGAGCAGTACTTC
CATSRDGRGEQYF
>TRBJ1-5|once|.|TRBV28
TGTGCCAGCGAAAGTAGGGGTTTTCTTAGCAATCAGCCCCAGCATTTT
CASESRGFLSNQPQHF
>TRBJ1-6|.|TRBD1|TRBV2
TGTGCCAGCAGTGCTAAGGGTCGGACAGGGCATTCACCCCTCCACTTT
CASSAKGRTGHSPLHF
>TRBJ2-7|.|TRBD2|TRBV10-3
TGTGCCATTAGCGGGGACGGCCCCTACGAGCAGTACTTC
CAISGDGPYEQYF
>TRBJ2-3|.|.|TRBV7-3
TGTGCCAGCAGCCGGAGCATTGTTGACACAGATACGCAGTATTTT
CASSRSIVDTDTQYF
>TRBJ2-1|.|TRBD1|TRBV7-8
TGTGCCAGCAGCTTTTTAGCACAGGGGGCGGGGGATGAGCAGTTCTTC
CASSFLAQGAGDEQFF
>TRBJ1-2|.|TRBD1|TRBV3-1/TRBV3-2
TGTGCCAGCAGCCAATGGGACAGGGGTGGCTACACCTTC
CASSQWDRGGYTF
>TRBJ2-3|.|.|TRBV7-9
TGTGCCAGCAGCTTGGACAGAGATACGCAGTATTTT
CASSLDRDTQYF
>TRBJ2-1|.|TRBD2|TRBV10-2
TGCGCCAGCAGCCGCGGGGGGAGTAATGAGCAGTTCTTC
CASSRGGSNEQFF
>TRBJ1-2|.|TRBD1|TRBV14
TGTGCCAGCAGCCAGTCTACAGGGGGCGATGGCTACACCTTC
CASSQSTGGDGYTF
>TRBJ2-2|.|TRBD1|TRBV6-5
TGTGCCAGCAGTCCCGGGACAGGGCTCAGCGGGGAGCTGTTTTTT
CASSPGTGLSGELFF
>TRBJ2-6|.|.|TRBV6-1
TGTGCCAGCAGTGAAGCGGCGGGCCTTTCCGGGGCCAACGTCCTGACTTTC
CASSEAAGLSGANVLTF
>TRBJ1-2|.|TRBD1|TRBV19
TGTGCCAGTACTACTAGGGGGACAGGGGGCGCGAGCCATGGCTACACCTTC
CASTTRGTGGASHGYTF
>TRBJ1-6|.|.|TRBV7-9
TGTGCCAGCAGCCCTCAGGGGTCCTATAATTCACCCCTCCACTTT
CASSPQGSYNSPLHF